This T cell receptor (beta chain) was documented in a study of T-cell memory formation after mild COVID-19. The overall study: Across donors, TCR clusters were largely donor specific.

Study-level results: SARS-CoV-2 specificity was not confirmed for second-wave clones peaking on day 37.

Comment on this clonotype: Antigen: not known.

TCRdb re-derived calls from the 5' RACE reads in MiXCR, one entry per CDR3 protein. The data hold 390,000 or so distinct CDR3 sequences, with more than 15% observed a single time. The CDR3 totals 11 residues. From germline, CDR1 is LNHDA and CDR2 SQIVND (reference sequence). With 8 bases removed from V and 7 bases from J, the gap between germline ends came to 9 bases. This clonotype originated in a man in his late teens or twenties who had mild COVID-19 (a few samples of this study predate the infection). Cell type and time point are not known. The sample was PBMCs or a T cell subset sorted from them (not recorded which). The rearrangement joins TRBV19 to TRBJ2-1; D unclear. The CDR3 bases are TGTGCCAGTTCCTACTGGAATGAGCAGTTCTTC. This encodes CASSYWNEQFF. Together with reference TRBV19 and TRBJ2-1, the CDR3 gives the full variable domain: DGGITQSPKYLFRKEGQNVTLSCEQNLNHDAMYWYRQDPGQGLRLIYYSQIVNDFQKGDIAEGYSVSREKKESFPLTVTSAQKNPTAFYLCASSYWNEQFFGPGTRLTVL.